This T cell receptor beta chain was sequenced during a study of beta chain features in type 1 diabetes. Findings and limits, study-wide: Shortening of TCRB CDR3s, moderate but significant, appeared in all four CD4+ subsets of Type 1 diabetes patients.

This clone showed up just a few times. What it binds is not known. CD45RO/CCR7/CD25/CD127/CD95/CD27 sorting isolated CD4+ naive, central memory, regulatory and stem cell-like memory cells. The CDR3 runs 12 residues. CDR1 and CDR2 from the germline V gene are MDHEN and SYDVKM. The trim removed 6 bases at V and 3 bases at J, leaving 1 base unmatched. Sequencing targeted expressed TCRB transcripts, as all isolated RNA had been reverse transcribed. Produced via immunoSEQ multiplex PCR; TCRdb's table is partial and in-frame only. This sample has some 52,000 clones, with roughly 40% found just once. The sequencing sample was made of Tregs from blood. The rearrangement links TRBV28 to TRBJ2-7; 8 nucleotides line up with TRBD1. This clonotype was sampled from a young man with type 1 diabetes. The CDR3 DNA is TGTGCCAGCAGAGGACAGGGCTACGAGCAGTACTTC. Encoded protein: CASRGQGYEQYF.